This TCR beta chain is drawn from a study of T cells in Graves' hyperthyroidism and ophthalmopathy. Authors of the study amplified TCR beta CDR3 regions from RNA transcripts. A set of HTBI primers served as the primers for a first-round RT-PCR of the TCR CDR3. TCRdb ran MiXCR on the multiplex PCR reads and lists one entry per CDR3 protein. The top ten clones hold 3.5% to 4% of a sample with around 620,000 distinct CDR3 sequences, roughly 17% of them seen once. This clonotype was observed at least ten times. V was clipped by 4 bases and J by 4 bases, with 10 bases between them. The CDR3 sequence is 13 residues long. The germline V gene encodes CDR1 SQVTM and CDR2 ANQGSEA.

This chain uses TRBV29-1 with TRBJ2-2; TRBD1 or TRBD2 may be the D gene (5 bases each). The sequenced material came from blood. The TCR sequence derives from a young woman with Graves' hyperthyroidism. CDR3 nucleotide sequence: TGCAGCGTTGTGGTGGGACCCACCGGGGAGCTGTTTTTT. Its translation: CSVVVGPTGELFF.